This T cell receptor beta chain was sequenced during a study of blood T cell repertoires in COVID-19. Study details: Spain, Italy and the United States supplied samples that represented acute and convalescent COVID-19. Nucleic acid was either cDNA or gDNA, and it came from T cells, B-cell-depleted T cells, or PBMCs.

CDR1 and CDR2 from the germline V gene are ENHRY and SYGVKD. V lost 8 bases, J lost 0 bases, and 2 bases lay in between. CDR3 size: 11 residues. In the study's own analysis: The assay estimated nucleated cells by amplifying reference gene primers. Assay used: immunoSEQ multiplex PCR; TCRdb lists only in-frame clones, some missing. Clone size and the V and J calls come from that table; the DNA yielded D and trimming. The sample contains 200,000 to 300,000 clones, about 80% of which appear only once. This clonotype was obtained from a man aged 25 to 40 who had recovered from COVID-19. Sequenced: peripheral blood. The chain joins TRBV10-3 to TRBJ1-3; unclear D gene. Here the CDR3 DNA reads TGTGCCATCCGCTCTGGAAACACCATATATTTT. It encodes CAIRSGNTIYF.